This T cell receptor (beta chain) was recorded in a study of T cell responses to AZD1222 COVID-19 vaccine. TCRdb keeps only in-frame clones here, not all; method: immunoSEQ multiplex PCR. The sample shows about 140,000 clones, 80% to 95% of them seen only once. Only one count was recorded for this clone. No antigen is known for it. Points from the study as a whole: Regions 160-218 and 743-854 held dominance among vaccine-associated CD4 TCRs, which spanned spike.

The V and J ends lost 1 base and 4 bases respectively, with 11 bases between them. The CDR3 totals 15 residues. The V gene's germline CDR1 is MNHEY and CDR2 SMNVEV (reference sequence). The material was peripheral blood, obtained on day 0 of AZD1222 vaccination. This TCR derives from an adult in good health. The chain is built from TRBV27 and TRBJ1-3, with unresolved D. CDR3 region: CASSLYGGSGNTIYF. The DNA for the CDR3 is TGTGCCAGCAGTTTATACGGAGGATCAGGAAACACCATATATTTT.